This TCR beta chain derives from a study of CD8+ T cells in alopecia areata. Notes on the study in general: Greater clonality was observed in lesional scalp samples, especially alopecia totalis/universalis, versus normal scalp. Numerous expanded lesional clones remained in scalp and blood during tofacitinib.

This clone was found a few times. Its target is not known. Germline CDR1 reads MDHEN; CDR2 reads SYDVKM. V was clipped by 3 bases and J by 5 bases, with 19 bases between them. The length of the CDR3 is 16 residues. The treatment is: oral pan-JAK inhibitor, 5-10 mg twice daily. It was cDNA, reverse transcribed from extracted RNA, that served as the sequencing template. Using immunoSEQ multiplex PCR, the repertoire was profiled, and TCRdb retains in-frame clones only, with some absent. The sample yields about 60,000 clones, more than 45% seen once. The sample was CD8+ T cells sorted from blood, taken at roughly week 36, from a patient treated with tofacitinib. This sequence originates from a human donor with alopecia areata. V and J are TRBV28 and TRBJ2-5; TRBD1 is a possible D gene (6 bases). In DNA, the CDR3 is TGTGCCAGCAGTTTCCCAGGGGAAGGGGCTGGGGAGACCCAGTACTTC. Protein: CASSFPGEGAGETQYF.